Presented here are 3 T cell receptor beta chains from one specimen sequenced in a study of T cell responses to AZD1222 COVID-19 vaccine. TCRdb's copy holds only in-frame clones and misses some; the assay was immunoSEQ multiplex PCR. The table includes 25,000 to 40,000 clones, 70% to 90% detected once. Here the sequenced sample was peripheral blood, taken 28 days after the second AZD1222 dose. The source is an adult who received the AZD1222 COVID-19 vaccine.

This chain connects TRBV12-3 or TRBV12-4 to TRBJ1-2; D unclear. The CDR3 length is 13 residues. The V end lost 8 bases, the J end lost 1 base, and 11 bases lay between the germline ends. CDR3 nucleotides: TGTGCCAGCGTCCCCTCCGATAACTATGGCTACACCTTC. This translates into CASVPSDNYGYTF.

The V call is TRBV11-2, the J call TRBJ1-1; 7 bases agree with TRBD1. This CDR3 spans 12 amino acids. Germline-derived CDR1 and CDR2 are SGHAT and FQNNGV. Germline trimming cut 5 bases from V and 11 bases from J; bases unmatched to any gene: 8. Here the CDR3 reads CASSLNRGGAFF. The CDR3 region has the DNA TGTGCCAGCAGCCTCAACAGGGGAGGCGCTTTCTTT.

The genes are TRBV10-3 and TRBJ1-1, with 7 bases identical to TRBD1. Germline V gene data show CDR1 as ENHRY and CDR2 as SYGVKD. CDR3 length: 14 amino acids. V gave up 2 bases and J gave up 5 bases; unmatched junction bases: 5. The chain's CDR3 is CAISEVDRETEAFF. The CDR3 bases are TGTGCCATCAGTGAGGTTGACAGGGAGACTGAAGCTTTCTTT.